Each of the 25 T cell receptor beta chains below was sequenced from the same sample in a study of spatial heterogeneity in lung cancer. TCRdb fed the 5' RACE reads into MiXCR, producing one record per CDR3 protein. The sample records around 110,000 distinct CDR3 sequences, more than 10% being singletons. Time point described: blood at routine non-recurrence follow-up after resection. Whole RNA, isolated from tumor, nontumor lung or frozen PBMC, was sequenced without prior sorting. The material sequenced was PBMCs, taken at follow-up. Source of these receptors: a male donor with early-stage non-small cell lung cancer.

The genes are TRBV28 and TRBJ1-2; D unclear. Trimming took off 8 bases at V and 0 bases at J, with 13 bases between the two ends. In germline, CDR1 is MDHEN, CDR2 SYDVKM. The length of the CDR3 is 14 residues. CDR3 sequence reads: CASLSRGTNYGYTF. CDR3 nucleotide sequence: TGTGCCAGCCTGTCACGCGGGACTAACTATGGCTACACCTTC.

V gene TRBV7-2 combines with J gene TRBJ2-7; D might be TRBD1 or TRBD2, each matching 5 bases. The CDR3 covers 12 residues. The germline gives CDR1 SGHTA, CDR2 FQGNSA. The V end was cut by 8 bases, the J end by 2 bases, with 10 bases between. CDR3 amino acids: CASGTRPYEQYF. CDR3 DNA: TGTGCCAGCGGGACGAGGCCCTACGAGCAGTACTTC.

CDR3 DNA: TGTGCCAGCAGTTACTCAACGGGGGCCTACGAGCAGTACTTC. Protein sequence: CASSYSTGAYEQYF. V gene TRBV6-5 combines with J gene TRBJ2-7; TRBD2 is a possible D gene (6 bases). The V end lost 0 bases, the J end lost 2 bases, and 8 bases lay between the germline ends. The CDR3 runs 14 residues. Germline lookup yields CDR1 MNHEY and CDR2 SVGAGI.

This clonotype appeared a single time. The DNA of the CDR3 is TGTGCCAGCAGTTTAGCGGCCGGGGGGGACACCGGGGAGCTGTTTTTT. Translating it yields CASSLAAGGDTGELFF. The rearrangement joins TRBV12-3 or TRBV12-4 to TRBJ2-2; 8 nucleotides match TRBD2. Losses at the gene ends were 0 bases for V and 3 bases for J; bases not matched to a gene: 3. The CDR3 is 16 amino acids.

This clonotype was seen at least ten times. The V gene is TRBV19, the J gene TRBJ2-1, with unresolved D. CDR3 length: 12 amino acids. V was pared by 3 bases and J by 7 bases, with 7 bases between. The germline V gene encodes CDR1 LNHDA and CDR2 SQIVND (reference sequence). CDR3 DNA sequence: TGTGCCAGTAGTATCGGTGGGAATGAGCAGTTCTTC. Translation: CASSIGGNEQFF.

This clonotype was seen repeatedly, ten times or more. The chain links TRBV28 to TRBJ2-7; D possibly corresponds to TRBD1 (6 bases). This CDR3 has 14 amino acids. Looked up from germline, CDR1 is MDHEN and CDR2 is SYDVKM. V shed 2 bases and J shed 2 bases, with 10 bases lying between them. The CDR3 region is CASSLLGQPYEQYF. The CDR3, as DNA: TGTGCCAGCAGTTTACTTGGACAGCCCTACGAGCAGTACTTC.

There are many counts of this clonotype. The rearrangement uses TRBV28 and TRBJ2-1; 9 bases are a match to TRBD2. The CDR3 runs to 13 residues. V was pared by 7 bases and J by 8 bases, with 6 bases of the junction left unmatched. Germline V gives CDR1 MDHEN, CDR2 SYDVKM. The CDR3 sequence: CASTLRGGDEQFF. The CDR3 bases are TGTGCCAGCACCCTGCGGGGGGGCGATGAGCAGTTCTTC.

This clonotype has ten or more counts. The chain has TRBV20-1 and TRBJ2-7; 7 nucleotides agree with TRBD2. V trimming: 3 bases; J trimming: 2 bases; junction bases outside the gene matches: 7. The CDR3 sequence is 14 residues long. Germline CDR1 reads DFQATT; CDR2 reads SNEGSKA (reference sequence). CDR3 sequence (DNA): TGCAGTGCTAGTGTGGGCGGGGGTCCCTACGAGCAGTACTTC. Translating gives CSASVGGGPYEQYF.

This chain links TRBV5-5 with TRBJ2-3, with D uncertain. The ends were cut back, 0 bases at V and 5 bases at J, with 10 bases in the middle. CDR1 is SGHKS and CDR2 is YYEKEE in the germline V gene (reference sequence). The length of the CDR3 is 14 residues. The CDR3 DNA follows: TGTGCCAGCAGCTTGGACGCCCTTTTAGATACGCAGTATTTT. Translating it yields CASSLDALLDTQYF.

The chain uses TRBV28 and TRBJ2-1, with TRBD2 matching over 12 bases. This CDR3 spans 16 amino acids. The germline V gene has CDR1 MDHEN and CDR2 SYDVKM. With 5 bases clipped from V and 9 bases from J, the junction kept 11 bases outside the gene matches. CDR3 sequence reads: CASSPGLAGIWGEQFF. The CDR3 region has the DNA TGTGCCAGCAGTCCAGGACTAGCGGGGATTTGGGGTGAGCAGTTCTTC.

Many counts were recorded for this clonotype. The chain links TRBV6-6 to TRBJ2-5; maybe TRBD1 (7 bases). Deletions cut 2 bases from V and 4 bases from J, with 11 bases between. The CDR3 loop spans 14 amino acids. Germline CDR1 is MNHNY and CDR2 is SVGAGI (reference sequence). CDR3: CASSYPGGGETQYF. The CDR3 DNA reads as TGTGCCAGCAGTTACCCAGGGGGAGGAGAGACCCAGTACTTC.

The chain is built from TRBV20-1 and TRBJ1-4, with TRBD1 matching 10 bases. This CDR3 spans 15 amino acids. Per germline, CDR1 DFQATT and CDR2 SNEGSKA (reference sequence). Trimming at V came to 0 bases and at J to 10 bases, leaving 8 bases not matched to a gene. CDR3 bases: TGCAGTGCTAGAGACACGCTGGGACAGGGGAGAAAACTGTTTTTT. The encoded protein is CSARDTLGQGRKLFF.

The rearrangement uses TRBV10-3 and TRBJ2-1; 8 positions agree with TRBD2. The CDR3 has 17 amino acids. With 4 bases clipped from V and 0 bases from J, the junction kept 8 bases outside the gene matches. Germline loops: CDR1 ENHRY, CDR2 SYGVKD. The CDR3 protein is CAISVFGGGNSYNEQFF. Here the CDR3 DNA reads TGTGCCATCAGTGTTTTTGGCGGGGGGAACTCCTACAATGAGCAGTTCTTC.

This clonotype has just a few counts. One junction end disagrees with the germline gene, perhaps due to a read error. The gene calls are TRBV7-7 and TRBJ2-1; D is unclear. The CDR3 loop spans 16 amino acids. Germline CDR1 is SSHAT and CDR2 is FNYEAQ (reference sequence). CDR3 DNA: TGTGCTAGCAGCTTGGATCTACAGTCGACCTACAATGAGCAGTTCTTC. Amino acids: CASSLDLQSTYNEQFF.

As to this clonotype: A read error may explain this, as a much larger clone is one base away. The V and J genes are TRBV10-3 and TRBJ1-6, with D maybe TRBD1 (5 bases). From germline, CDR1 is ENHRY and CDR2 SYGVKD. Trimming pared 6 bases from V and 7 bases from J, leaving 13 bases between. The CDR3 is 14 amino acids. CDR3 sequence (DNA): TGTGCCATCAGGAGGGGCAGGGTAAATTCACCCCTCCACTTT. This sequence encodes CAIRRGRVNSPLHF.

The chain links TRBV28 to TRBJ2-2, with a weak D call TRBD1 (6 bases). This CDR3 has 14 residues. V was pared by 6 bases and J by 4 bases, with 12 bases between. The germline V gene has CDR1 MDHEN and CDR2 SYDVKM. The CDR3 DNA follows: TGTGCCAGCAGAACCGGGACAACCACCGGGGAGCTGTTTTTT. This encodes CASRTGTTTGELFF.

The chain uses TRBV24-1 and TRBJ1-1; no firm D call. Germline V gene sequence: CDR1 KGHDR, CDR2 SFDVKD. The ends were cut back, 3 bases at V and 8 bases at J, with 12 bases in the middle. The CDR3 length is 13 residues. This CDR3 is CATSDNTDLEAFF. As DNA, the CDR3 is TGTGCCACCAGTGATAACACAGACCTAGAAGCTTTCTTT.

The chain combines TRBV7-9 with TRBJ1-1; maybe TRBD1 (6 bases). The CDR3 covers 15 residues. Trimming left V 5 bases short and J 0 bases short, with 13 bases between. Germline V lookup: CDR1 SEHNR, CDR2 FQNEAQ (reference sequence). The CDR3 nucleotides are TGTGCCAGCAGCCTAAGGACAGTCATGAACACTGAAGCTTTCTTT. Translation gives CASSLRTVMNTEAFF. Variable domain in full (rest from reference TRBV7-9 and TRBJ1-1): DTGVSQNPRHKITKRGQNVTFRCDPISEHNRLYWYRQTLGQGPEFLTYFQNEAQLEKSRLLSDRFSAERPKGSFSTLEIQRTEQGDSAMYLCASSLRTVMNTEAFFGQGTRLTVV.

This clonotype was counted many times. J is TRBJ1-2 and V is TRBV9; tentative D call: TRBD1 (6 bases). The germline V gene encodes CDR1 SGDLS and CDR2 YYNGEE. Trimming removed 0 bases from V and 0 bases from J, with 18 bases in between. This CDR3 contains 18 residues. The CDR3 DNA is TGTGCCAGCAGCGTAGGGTTCGCTTTGCGGACAGCTAACTATGGCTACACCTTC. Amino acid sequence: CASSVGFALRTANYGYTF.

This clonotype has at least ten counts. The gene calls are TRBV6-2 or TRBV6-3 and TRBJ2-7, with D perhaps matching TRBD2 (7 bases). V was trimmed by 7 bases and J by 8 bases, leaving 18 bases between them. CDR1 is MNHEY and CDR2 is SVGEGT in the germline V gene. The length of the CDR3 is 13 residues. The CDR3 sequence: CASTPGGGTKQYF. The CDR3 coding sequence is TGTGCCAGCACCCCGGGGGGCGGTACCAAGCAGTACTTC.

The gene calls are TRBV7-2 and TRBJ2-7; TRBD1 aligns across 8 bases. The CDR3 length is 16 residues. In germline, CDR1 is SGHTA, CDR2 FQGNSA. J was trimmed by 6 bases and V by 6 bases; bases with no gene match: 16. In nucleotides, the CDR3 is TGTGCCAGCAGTTATCACTCCGGGACAGGCCTCGGCGAGCAGTACTTC. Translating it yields CASSYHSGTGLGEQYF. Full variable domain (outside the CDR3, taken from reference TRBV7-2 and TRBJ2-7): GAGVSQSPSNKVTEKGKDVELRCDPISGHTALYWYRQSLGQGLEFLIYFQGNSAPDKSGLPSDRFSAERTGGSVSTLTIQRTQQEDSAVYLCASSYHSGTGLGEQYFGPGTRLTVT.

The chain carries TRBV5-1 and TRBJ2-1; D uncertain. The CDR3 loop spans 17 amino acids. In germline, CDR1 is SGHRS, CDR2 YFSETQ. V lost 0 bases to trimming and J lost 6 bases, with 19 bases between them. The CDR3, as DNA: TGCGCCAGCAGCTTGGGAAACCCTACGCCGAATGGCAATGAGCAGTTCTTC. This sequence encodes CASSLGNPTPNGNEQFF.

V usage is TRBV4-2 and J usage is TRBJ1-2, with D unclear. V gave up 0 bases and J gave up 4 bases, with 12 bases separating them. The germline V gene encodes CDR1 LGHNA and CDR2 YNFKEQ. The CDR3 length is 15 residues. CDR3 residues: CASSQDKVSFYGYTF. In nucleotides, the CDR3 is TGTGCCAGCAGCCAAGATAAAGTCAGCTTCTATGGCTACACCTTC.

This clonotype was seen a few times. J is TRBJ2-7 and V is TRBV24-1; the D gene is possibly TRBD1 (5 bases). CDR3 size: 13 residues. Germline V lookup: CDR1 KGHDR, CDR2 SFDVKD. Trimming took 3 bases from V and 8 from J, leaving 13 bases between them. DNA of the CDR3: TGTGCCACCAGTGATCCTGTGAAGGGGAAGCAGTACTTC. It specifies CATSDPVKGKQYF.

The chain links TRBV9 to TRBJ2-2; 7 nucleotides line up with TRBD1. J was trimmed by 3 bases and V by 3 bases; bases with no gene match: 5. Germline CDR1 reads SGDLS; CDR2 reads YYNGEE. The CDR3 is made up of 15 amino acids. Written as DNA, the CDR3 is TGTGCCAGCAGCGACCGGGACAGACACACCGGGGAGCTGTTTTTT. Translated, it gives CASSDRDRHTGELFF.